The sequence of this T cell receptor beta chain was determined in a study of Ad26.COV2.S vaccination and SARS-CoV-2 variants. At the level of the study: In the study, Ad26.COV2.S was injected intramuscularly once, or twice 56 days apart. Study results and limitations: Non-spike TCR breadth did not differ much between vaccine and placebo recipients.

As for treatment: 15 to 20 received Ad26.COV2.S at low or high dose, single or two shots; roughly five received placebo; per-sample allocation not given. Sampling happened 63 days after the first vaccine or placebo injection. A word on this clone: Antigen unknown.

CDR3 length: 17 amino acids. V dropped 2 bases and J dropped 4; count of bases not matched to a gene: 12. Germline CDR1 is SGHTA and CDR2 is FQGNSA. The repertoire was sequenced with immunoSEQ multiplex PCR; TCRdb's copy has only in-frame clones and lacks some. The sample records 350,000 to 500,000 clones, 85% to 90% being singletons. The TCR comes from a person between 18 and 60 years old who received the Ad26.COV2.S COVID-19 vaccine or a placebo. This chain links TRBV7-2 with TRBJ2-5; 8 bases align to TRBD2. The source was peripheral blood, collected in a trial of Ad26.COV2.S vaccine versus placebo. DNA for the CDR3: TGTGCCAGCAGCTTATTCCCCTCGGGGGGGCCTGGAGAGACCCAGTACTTC. It yields the protein CASSLFPSGGPGETQYF.